This passage covers 29 T cell receptor beta chains from one sample sequenced in a study of shared clonotypes between healthy human individuals. Naive CD8 cells lacked CD45RO and underwent positive selection for CCR7, leaving out terminally differentiated effector memory CD45RA+ cells. Measured with immunoSEQ multiplex PCR; TCRdb has only the in-frame clones, and not every one. The table shows roughly 2 million clones, with around 96% occurring only once. The sequenced material came from naive CD8+ T cells sorted from blood. The receptors shown here come from a young man in good health.

A word on this clone: The junction shows a germline mismatch at one end, possibly a read error. The chain is built from TRBV7-7 and TRBJ2-1; D is possibly TRBD2 (5 bases). The CDR3 is 16 residues long. In germline, CDR1 is SSHAT, CDR2 FNYEAQ (reference sequence). The CDR3: CASSLGAGNSYNEQFF. For the CDR3, the DNA is TGTGCTAGCAGCTTAGGTGCGGGCAACTCCTACAATGAGCAGTTCTTC. The full variable domain, rest sourced from reference TRBV7-7 and TRBJ2-1, is GAGVSQSPRYKVTKRGQDVTLRCDPISSHATLYWYQQALGQGPEFLTYFNYEAQPDKSGLPSDRFSAERPEGSISTLTIQRTEQRDSAMYRCASSLGAGNSYNEQFFGPGTRLTVL.

V and J are TRBV19 and TRBJ2-7; 7 nucleotides line up with TRBD2. Germline assignment: CDR1 LNHDA and CDR2 SQIVND (reference sequence). V shed 1 base and J 6 bases; nucleotides not matched to a gene: 9. The CDR3 contains 15 residues. The DNA of the CDR3 is TGTGCCAGTAGTATAGGCGGGAGTTCTTTATTCGAGCAGTACTTC. It encodes CASSIGGSSLFEQYF.

The rearrangement uses TRBV7-9 and TRBJ1-1, with D perhaps matching TRBD1 (6 bases). This CDR3 spans 15 amino acids. V was pared by 5 bases and J by 4 bases, with 17 bases between. Per the germline V gene, CDR1 is SEHNR and CDR2 is FQNEAQ (reference sequence). The CDR3 spells CASSPTLTGITEAFF. CDR3 nucleotides: TGTGCCAGCAGCCCAACCCTGACAGGAATCACTGAAGCTTTCTTT.

V and J are TRBV18 and TRBJ2-7, with 8 bases aligning to TRBD1. The V and J ends lost 2 bases and 0 bases, in that order; junction bases with no gene match: 12. This CDR3 contains 18 residues. From germline, CDR1 is KGHSH and CDR2 LQKENI. The CDR3 coding sequence is TGTGCCAGCTCACCAAAAATCTTGGACAGGGCCTTCTCCTACGAGCAGTACTTC. Translating it yields CASSPKILDRAFSYEQYF.

The chain couples TRBV7-9 to TRBJ2-1; the D is unclear. Trimming removed 5 bases at V and 0 bases at J, with 14 bases between. The length of the CDR3 is 16 residues. Germline loops: CDR1 SEHNR, CDR2 FQNEAQ (reference sequence). CDR3 in amino acids: CASSPPDGYSYNEQFF. CDR3 nucleotides: TGTGCCAGCAGCCCCCCCGACGGATACTCCTACAATGAGCAGTTCTTC.

This rearrangement joins TRBV6-5 to TRBJ1-1, with D possibly TRBD1 on 6 matching bases. The V gene lost 4 bases and the J gene lost 1 base, with 13 bases spanning the gap. The CDR3 length is 15 residues. The V gene's germline CDR1 is MNHEY and CDR2 SVGAGI. The CDR3 loop is CASSSRQAPNTEAFF. The CDR3 DNA reads TGTGCCAGCAGTTCCCGACAGGCCCCGAACACTGAAGCTTTCTTT.

In regard to this clone: Within the sample, other DNA sequences also encode this same CDR3. This rearrangement joins TRBV9 to TRBJ2-7; weak D call: TRBD1 (5 bases). Germline V gene sequence: CDR1 SGDLS, CDR2 YYNGEE. The CDR3 length is 14 residues. The ends were cut back, 0 bases at V and 2 bases at J, with 9 bases in the middle. The CDR3 nucleotides read TGTGCCAGCAGCGTAGAAGCAGGGCCCTACGAGCAGTACTTC. This encodes CASSVEAGPYEQYF.

CDR3 sequence reads: CASSETGMNTEAFF. CDR3 in DNA: TGTGCCAGCAGCGAAACAGGGATGAACACTGAAGCTTTCTTT. The chain combines TRBV7-9 with TRBJ1-1; a weak D match, TRBD1 (6 bases). The CDR3 has 14 amino acids. CDR1 is SEHNR and CDR2 is FQNEAQ in the germline V gene (reference sequence). Trimming removed 5 bases at V and 0 bases at J, with 10 bases between.

The chain couples TRBV7-8 to TRBJ1-5, with 7 positions matching TRBD1. Trimming took 5 bases from V and 5 from J; bases not matched to a gene: 9. This CDR3 spans 15 amino acids. Germline V gene lookup returns CDR1 SGHVS and CDR2 FQNEAQ. The CDR3 loop reads CASSAGTEGHQPQHF. Here the CDR3 DNA reads TGTGCCAGCAGCGCGGGGACAGAGGGGCATCAGCCCCAGCATTTT.

The rearrangement uses TRBV25-1 and TRBJ2-2; 7 positions match TRBD1. The CDR3 is 17 amino acids. J was trimmed by 1 base and V by 8 bases; bases with no gene match: 13. CDR1 MGHDK and CDR2 SYGVNS come from the germline V gene. Here the CDR3 reads CASEPWPRTGNTGELFF. The CDR3 coding sequence is TGTGCCAGCGAACCTTGGCCTAGGACAGGGAACACCGGGGAGCTGTTTTTT.

This chain joins TRBV6-5 and TRBJ2-1; the match to TRBD2 covers 9 bases. CDR1 is MNHEY, CDR2 SVGAGI, per germline. The CDR3 consists of 13 residues. Germline trimming cut 2 bases from V and 12 bases from J; bases unmatched to any gene: 5. The DNA of the CDR3 is TGTGCCAGCAGTTACACGGGGACTAGCTCGCAGTTCTTC. It encodes CASSYTGTSSQFF.

This chain connects TRBV21-1 to TRBJ1-4; no check of the table's D call, TRBD1, against the DNA was made. TRBV21-1 is a listed pseudogene. This CDR3 comprises 16 residues. CDR3 loop: CASSKEGALRDEKLFF. CDR3 bases: TGTGCCAGCAGCAAAGAGGGGGCCCTTAGGGATGAAAAACTGTTTTTT.

The rearrangement uses TRBV6-5 and TRBJ2-7, with TRBD1 matching over 7 bases. Looked up from germline, CDR1 is MNHEY and CDR2 is SVGAGI. CDR3 size: 14 residues. V was pared by 5 bases and J by 4 bases, with 8 bases of the junction left unmatched. The CDR3 bases are TGTGCCAGCAGTCACAGGGGAATAGGATACGAGCAGTACTTC. It yields the protein CASSHRGIGYEQYF.

The CDR3 nucleotides are TGTGCCAGCGGGACGGGAGGGGGGACCCAGTACTTC. It translates to CASGTGGGTQYF. The rearrangement links TRBV7-9 to TRBJ2-5, with 8 bases matching TRBD2. The CDR3 totals 12 residues. In germline, CDR1 is SEHNR, CDR2 FQNEAQ (reference sequence). Germline trimming cut 8 bases from V and 7 bases from J; bases unmatched to any gene: 6.

Comments on this clone: Other DNA sequences in the sample encode the same CDR3. V usage is TRBV6-5 and J usage is TRBJ2-7; no firm D call. The CDR3 is 14 amino acids. Trimming cost V 2 bases and J 1 base, with 9 bases left between them. Germline CDR1 MNHEY, CDR2 SVGAGI. The CDR3 loop is CASSYVADSYEQYF. The CDR3 region has the DNA TGTGCCAGCAGTTACGTAGCAGATTCCTACGAGCAGTACTTC.

The chain employs TRBV28 and TRBJ1-5, with D tentatively TRBD1 (5 bases). Germline V gene lookup returns CDR1 MDHEN and CDR2 SYDVKM. Between the trimmed V and J ends, which lost 6 bases and 3 bases, there was a span of 18 bases. The CDR3 runs to 16 residues. The CDR3 loop reads CASSGREFKVNQPQHF. In DNA, the CDR3 is TGTGCCAGCAGCGGCAGGGAATTTAAGGTCAATCAGCCCCAGCATTTT. Using reference TRBV28 and TRBJ1-5 for the parts outside the CDR3, the full variable domain is DVKVTQSSRYLVKRTGEKVFLECVQDMDHENMFWYRQDPGLGLRLIYFSYDVKMKEKGDIPEGYSVSREKKERFSLILESASTNQTSMYLCASSGREFKVNQPQHFGDGTRLSIL.

The genes are TRBV29-1 and TRBJ2-4; 10 nucleotides match TRBD1. Trimming at V came to 5 bases and at J to 6 bases, leaving 1 base not matched to a gene. The CDR3 consists of 12 residues. Germline V gives CDR1 SQVTM, CDR2 ANQGSEA. The CDR3 DNA is TGCAGCGTTCGGGACAGGGGAAACATTCAGTACTTC. It translates to CSVRDRGNIQYF.

The chain employs TRBV9 and TRBJ2-2; D is unclear. Per the germline V gene, CDR1 is SGDLS and CDR2 is YYNGEE. The CDR3 spans 13 residues. The germline V and J ends were trimmed by 6 bases and 3 bases, with 9 bases remaining between them. In DNA form, the CDR3 reads TGTGCCAGCACCCCACTGGACACCGGGGAGCTGTTTTTT. Translating gives CASTPLDTGELFF.

J is TRBJ1-5 and V is TRBV21-1; the table assigns TRBD1, which was not confirmed against the DNA. TRBV21-1 is assigned pseudogene status. The length of the CDR3 is 18 residues. CDR3 nucleotides: TGTGCCAGCTCAATGACAGAACCCCCTCTAGTTAGCAATCAGCCCCAGCATTTT. The encoded protein is CASSMTEPPLVSNQPQHF.

V is TRBV11-3 and J is TRBJ1-1; D remains ambiguous. Germline CDR1 reads SGHNT; CDR2 reads YENEEA. Trimming took off 0 bases at V and 3 bases at J, with 2 bases between the two ends. The CDR3 sequence is 12 residues long. The CDR3, as DNA: TGTGCCAGCAGCTTAGAAGACACTGAAGCTTTCTTT. It specifies CASSLEDTEAFF.

Only one count was recorded for this clone. The chain has TRBV7-6 and TRBJ2-7; TRBD1 might be the D (5 bases). Germline CDR1 reads SGHVS; CDR2 reads FNYEAQ. The V gene lost 1 base and the J gene lost 1 base, with 11 bases spanning the gap. The CDR3 sequence is 15 residues long. CDR3 in amino acids: CASSLEGLGSYEQYF. DNA of the CDR3: TGTGCCAGCAGCTTAGAGGGGTTGGGGTCCTACGAGCAGTACTTC.

The gene calls are TRBV5-4 and TRBJ1-2; TRBD1 matches 7 bases. The CDR3 covers 15 residues. The J segment lost 4 bases and the V segment lost 0 bases, leaving 6 bases of the junction unmatched. Germline values: CDR1 SGHNT, CDR2 YYREEE (reference sequence). Here the CDR3 reads CASSLASGGPYGYTF. In DNA, the CDR3 is TGTGCCAGCAGCTTGGCCTCAGGGGGTCCCTATGGCTACACCTTC.

The J gene is TRBJ2-1, the V gene TRBV10-2; D possibly corresponds to TRBD2 (7 bases). Germline CDR1 and CDR2: WSHSY and SAAADI. The CDR3 covers 14 residues. V dropped 8 bases and J dropped 5 bases, with 16 bases sitting between them. The CDR3 sequence is CASLGGGEDNEQFF. CDR3 bases: TGCGCCAGCTTAGGGGGGGGAGAGGACAATGAGCAGTTCTTC.

CDR3 sequence reads: CASSPFLGQAADYQPQHF. CDR3 nucleotides: TGTGCCAGTAGTCCCTTCTTGGGACAGGCGGCGGACTATCAGCCCCAGCATTTT. The chain has TRBV19 and TRBJ1-5; 8 nucleotides align to TRBD1. The CDR3 has 18 residues. Germline CDR1 is LNHDA and CDR2 is SQIVND (reference sequence). The J segment lost 5 bases and the V segment lost 5 bases, leaving 17 bases of the junction unmatched. The full variable domain, completed using reference TRBV19 and TRBJ1-5, is DGGITQSPKYLFRKEGQNVTLSCEQNLNHDAMYWYRQDPGQGLRLIYYSQIVNDFQKGDIAEGYSVSREKKESFPLTVTSAQKNPTAFYLCASSPFLGQAADYQPQHFGDGTRLSIL.

The chain carries TRBV5-1 and TRBJ1-3; unclear D gene. The CDR3 has 16 residues. V was clipped by 3 bases and J by 0 bases, with 13 bases between them. Germline-derived CDR1 and CDR2 are SGHRS and YFSETQ. CDR3 in amino acids: CASSSSLSFSGNTIYF. Here the CDR3 DNA reads TGCGCCAGCAGCTCGAGTCTTTCTTTCTCTGGAAACACCATATATTTT.

This clone has only one observation. The CDR3 DNA is TGTGCCAGCAGTTTTGGATGGGGGGGTAGTAGCTCCTACAATGAGCAGTTCTTC. It codes for CASSFGWGGSSSYNEQFF. The chain uses TRBV27 and TRBJ2-1; 7 bases map to TRBD2. Germline V CDR1 and CDR2: MNHEY, SMNVEV (reference sequence). V dropped 3 bases and J dropped 0; count of bases not matched to a gene: 11. The CDR3 runs to 18 residues.

This clone was observed a single time. V usage is TRBV7-2 and J usage is TRBJ2-7, with 8 bases lining up with TRBD2. Looked up from germline, CDR1 is SGHTA and CDR2 is FQGNSA. The CDR3 runs 15 residues. The ends lost 1 base at V and 11 bases at J; junction bases unmatched: 13. The CDR3 sequence: CASSLDLAGGPPEYF. CDR3 nucleotides: TGTGCCAGCAGCTTAGATCTGGCGGGAGGCCCGCCGGAGTACTTC.

As DNA, the CDR3 is TGTGCCAGCAGCGTAGAGACATCGACCTACGAGCAGTACTTC. Protein: CASSVETSTYEQYF. The chain links TRBV9 to TRBJ2-7; no reliable D call. The CDR3 is 14 amino acids. Per the germline V gene, CDR1 is SGDLS and CDR2 is YYNGEE. The V end lost 0 bases, the J end lost 2 bases, and 9 bases lay between the germline ends.

As for this clone: Distinct nucleotide sequences in the sample also encode this CDR3. The chain has TRBV5-1 and TRBJ2-7; no clear D. V was shortened by 0 bases and J by 3 bases, with 7 bases between the two germline ends. Germline V gene data show CDR1 as SGHRS and CDR2 as YFSETQ. The CDR3 runs to 13 residues. CDR3 DNA sequence: TGCGCCAGCAGCTTGGGCCTAGTCTACGAGCAGTACTTC. Its translation: CASSLGLVYEQYF.